This T cell receptor (beta chain) emerged from a study of blood T cell repertoires in COVID-19. About the study: Samples taken during acute and convalescent COVID-19 were collected in the United States, Italy and Spain. Nucleic acid was either cDNA or gDNA, and it came from T cells, B-cell-depleted T cells, or PBMCs.

Methods used by the authors: Counts of nucleated cells, estimated from reference gene primer amplification, were obtained. TCRdb's table, derived via immunoSEQ multiplex PCR, lists solely in-frame clones and lacks some. That table is the source of V, J and clone size, and D and trimming were worked out from the DNA. The table shows under 250,000 clones, with approximately 85% occurring only once. V dropped 5 bases and J dropped 3; count of bases not matched to a gene: 5. The CDR3 spans 13 residues. Per the germline V gene, CDR1 is GTSNPN and CDR2 is SVGIG (reference sequence). Living in 24 US areas, the participants were between roughly 18 and 90 years of age.

The rearrangement uses TRBV30 and TRBJ1-2; the match to TRBD1 covers 8 bases. The sequence was obtained from a woman aged 50 to 65 with acute COVID-19. The sequencing sample was made of PBMCs or T cells enriched from blood (not recorded which). This CDR3 reads CAWRTGFDYGYTF. The CDR3 DNA reads TGTGCCTGGCGGACAGGGTTTGACTATGGCTACACCTTC. Full variable domain (rest looked up from reference TRBV30 and TRBJ1-2): SQTIHQWPATLVQPVGSPLSLECTVEGTSNPNLYWYRQAAGRGLQLLFYSVGIGQISSEVPQNLSASRPQDRQFILSSKKLLLSDSGFYLCAWRTGFDYGYTFGSGTRLTVV.